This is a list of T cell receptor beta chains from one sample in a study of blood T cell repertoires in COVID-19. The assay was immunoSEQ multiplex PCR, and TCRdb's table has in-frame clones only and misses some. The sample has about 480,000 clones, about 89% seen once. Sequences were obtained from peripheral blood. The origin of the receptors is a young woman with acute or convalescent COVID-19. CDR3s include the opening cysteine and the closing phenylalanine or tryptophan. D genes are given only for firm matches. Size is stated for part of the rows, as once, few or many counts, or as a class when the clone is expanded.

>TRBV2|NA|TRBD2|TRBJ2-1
CASMLRGDVNEQFF
TGTGCCAGCATGTTGCGGGGGGATGTCAATGAGCAGTTCTTC
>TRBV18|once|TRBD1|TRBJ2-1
CASSPGQGNYNEQFF
TGTGCCAGCTCACCGGGACAGGGGAACTACAATGAGCAGTTCTTC
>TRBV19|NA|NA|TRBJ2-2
CASSIVGNTGELFF
TGTGCCAGTAGTATAGTCGGGAACACCGGGGAGCTGTTTTTT
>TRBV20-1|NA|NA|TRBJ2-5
CSASTGQETQYF
TGCAGTGCTAGTACGGGGCAAGAGACCCAGTACTTC
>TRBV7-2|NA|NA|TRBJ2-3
CASSLVRGSTDTQYF
TGTGCCAGCAGCTTAGTGAGGGGGAGCACAGATACGCAGTATTTT
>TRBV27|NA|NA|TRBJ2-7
CASSLQGSGNEQYF
TGTGCCAGCAGTTTACAGGGGTCGGGCAACGAGCAGTACTTC
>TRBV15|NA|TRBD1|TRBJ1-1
CATTRGDRRAGEAFF
TGTGCCACCACCCGAGGGGACAGGCGTGCGGGTGAAGCTTTCTTT
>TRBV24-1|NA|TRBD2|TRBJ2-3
CATTGTMTDTQYF
TGTGCCACGACCGGGACTATGACAGATACGCAGTATTTT
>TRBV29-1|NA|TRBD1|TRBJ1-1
CSVENRGPYTEAFF
TGCAGCGTTGAAAACAGGGGGCCGTACACTGAAGCTTTCTTT
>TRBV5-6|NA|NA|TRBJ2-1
CASSLPYDEQFF
TGTGCCAGCAGCTTGCCCTACGATGAGCAGTTCTTC
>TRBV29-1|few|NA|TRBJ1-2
CSVEGRQQGHGYTF
TGCAGCGTTGAAGGGAGGCAACAGGGCCACGGCTACACCTTC
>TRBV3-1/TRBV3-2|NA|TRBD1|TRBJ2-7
CASSPGQGTYEQYF
TGTGCCAGCAGCCCGGGACAGGGCACCTACGAGCAGTACTTC
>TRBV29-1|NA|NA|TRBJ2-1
CSVVGSYNEQFF
TGCAGCGTTGTCGGGAGCTACAATGAGCAGTTCTTC
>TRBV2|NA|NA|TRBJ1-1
CASSEGLGPREAFF
TGTGCCAGCAGTGAGGGACTTGGCCCCCGTGAAGCTTTCTTT
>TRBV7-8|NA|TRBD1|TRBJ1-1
CASSSDRGGWNTEAFF
TGTGCCAGCAGCTCCGACAGGGGGGGTTGGAACACTGAAGCTTTCTTT